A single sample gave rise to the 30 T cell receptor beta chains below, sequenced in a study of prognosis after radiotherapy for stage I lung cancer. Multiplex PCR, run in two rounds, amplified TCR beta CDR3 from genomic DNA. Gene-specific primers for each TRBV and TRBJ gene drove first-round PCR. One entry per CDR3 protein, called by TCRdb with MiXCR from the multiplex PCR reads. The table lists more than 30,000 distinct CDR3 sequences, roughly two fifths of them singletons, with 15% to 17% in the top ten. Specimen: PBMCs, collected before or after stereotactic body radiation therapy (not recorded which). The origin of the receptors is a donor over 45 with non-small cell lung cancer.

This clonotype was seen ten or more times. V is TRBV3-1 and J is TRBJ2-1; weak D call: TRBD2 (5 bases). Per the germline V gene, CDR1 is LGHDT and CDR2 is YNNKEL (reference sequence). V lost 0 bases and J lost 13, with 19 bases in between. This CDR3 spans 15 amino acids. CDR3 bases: TGTGCCAGCAGCCAAGAGCCCGTGGAGGAGACGGGACAGTTCTTC. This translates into CASSQEPVEETGQFF.

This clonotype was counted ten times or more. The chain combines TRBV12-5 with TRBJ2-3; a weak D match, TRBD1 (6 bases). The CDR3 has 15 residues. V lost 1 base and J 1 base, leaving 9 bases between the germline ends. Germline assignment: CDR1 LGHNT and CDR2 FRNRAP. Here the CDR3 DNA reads TGTGCTAGTGGTTTGGAAACAGGGCGCACAGATACGCAGTATTTT. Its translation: CASGLETGRTDTQYF.

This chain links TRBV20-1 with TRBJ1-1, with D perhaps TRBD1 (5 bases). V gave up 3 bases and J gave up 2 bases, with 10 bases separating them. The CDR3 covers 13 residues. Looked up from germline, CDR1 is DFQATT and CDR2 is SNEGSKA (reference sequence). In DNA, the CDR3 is TGCAGTGCTAGGAGGGGCCATAACACTGAAGCTTTCTTT. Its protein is CSARRGHNTEAFF.

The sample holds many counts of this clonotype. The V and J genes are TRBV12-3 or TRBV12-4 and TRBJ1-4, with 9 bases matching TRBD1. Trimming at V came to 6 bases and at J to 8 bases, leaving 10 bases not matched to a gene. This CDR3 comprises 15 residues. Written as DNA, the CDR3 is TGTGCCAGCAGCCGCGGGACAGGGTGGAGCGAAAAACTGTTTTTT. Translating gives CASSRGTGWSEKLFF.

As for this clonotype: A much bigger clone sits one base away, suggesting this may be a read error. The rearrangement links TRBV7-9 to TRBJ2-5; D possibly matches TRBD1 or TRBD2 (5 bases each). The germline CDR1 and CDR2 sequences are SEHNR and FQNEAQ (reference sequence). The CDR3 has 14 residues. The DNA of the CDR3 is TGTTCCAGCAGCCCCGGGACGGCCCAAGAGACCCAGTACTTC. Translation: CSSSPGTAQETQYF.

The CDR3, as DNA: TGTGCCACCAGTGATAGACATGGCAGGCCCGGGACTTGCAATGAGCAGTTCTTC. Translated: CATSDRHGRPGTCNEQFF. The chain employs TRBV24-1 and TRBJ2-1; possible D gene TRBD2, 6 bases. CDR3 length: 18 amino acids. Trimming stripped 3 bases from V and 6 bases from J, with 23 bases between. Germline assignment: CDR1 KGHDR and CDR2 SFDVKD.

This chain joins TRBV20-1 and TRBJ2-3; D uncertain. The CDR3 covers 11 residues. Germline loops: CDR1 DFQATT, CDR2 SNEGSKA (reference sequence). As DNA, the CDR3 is TGCAATGCCAAGAAAACATATACGCAGTATTTT. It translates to CNAKKTYTQYF.

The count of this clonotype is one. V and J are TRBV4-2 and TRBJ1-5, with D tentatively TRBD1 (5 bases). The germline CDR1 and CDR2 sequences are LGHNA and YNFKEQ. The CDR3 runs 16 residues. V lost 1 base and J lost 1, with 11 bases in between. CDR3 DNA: TGTGCCAGCAGCCAAGGGGGTCAGGGAAGCAATCAGCCCCAGCATTTT. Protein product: CASSQGGQGSNQPQHF.

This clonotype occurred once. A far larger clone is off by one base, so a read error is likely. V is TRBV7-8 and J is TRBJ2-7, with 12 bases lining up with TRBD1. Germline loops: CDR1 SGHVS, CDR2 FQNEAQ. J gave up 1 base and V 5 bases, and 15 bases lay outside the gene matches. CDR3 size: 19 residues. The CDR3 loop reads CASSRPGQGARIESYEQYF. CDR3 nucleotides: TGTGCCAGCAGCCGCCCGGGACAGGGGGCGCGAATCGAATCCTACGAGCAGTACTTC.

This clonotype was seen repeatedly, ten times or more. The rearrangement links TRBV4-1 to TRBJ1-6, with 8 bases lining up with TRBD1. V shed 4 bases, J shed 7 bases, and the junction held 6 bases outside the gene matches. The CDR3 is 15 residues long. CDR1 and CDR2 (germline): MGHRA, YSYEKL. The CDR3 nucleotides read TGCGCCAGCAGCCCCGACAGGGGTTACAATTCACCCCTCCACTTT. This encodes CASSPDRGYNSPLHF.

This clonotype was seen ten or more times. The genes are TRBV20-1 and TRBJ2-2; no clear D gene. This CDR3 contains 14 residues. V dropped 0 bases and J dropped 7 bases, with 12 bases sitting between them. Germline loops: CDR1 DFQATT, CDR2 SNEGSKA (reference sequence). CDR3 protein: CSARDRADDGELFF. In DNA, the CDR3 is TGCAGTGCTAGAGATCGGGCAGATGACGGGGAGCTGTTTTTT.

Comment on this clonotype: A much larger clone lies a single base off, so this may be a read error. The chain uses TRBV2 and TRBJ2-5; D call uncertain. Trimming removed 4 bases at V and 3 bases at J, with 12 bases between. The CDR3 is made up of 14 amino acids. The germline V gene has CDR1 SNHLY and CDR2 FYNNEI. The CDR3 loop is CASSGGRFKETQYF. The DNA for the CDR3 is TGTGCCAGCAGTGGTGGCAGGTTCAAAGAGACCCAGTACTTC.

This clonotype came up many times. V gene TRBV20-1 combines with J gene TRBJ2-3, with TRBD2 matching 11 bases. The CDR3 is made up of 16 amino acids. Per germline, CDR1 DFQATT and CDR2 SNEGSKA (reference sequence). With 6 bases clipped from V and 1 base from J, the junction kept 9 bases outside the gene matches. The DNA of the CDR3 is TGCAGTGCCATACCCTTGACTAGCGGGGGCACAGATACGCAGTATTTT. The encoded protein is CSAIPLTSGGTDTQYF.

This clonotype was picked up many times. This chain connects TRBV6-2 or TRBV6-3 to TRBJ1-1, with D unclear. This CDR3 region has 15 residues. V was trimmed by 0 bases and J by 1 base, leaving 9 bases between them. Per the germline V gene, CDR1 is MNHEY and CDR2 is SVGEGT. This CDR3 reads CASSYSRSGNTEAFF. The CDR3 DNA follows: TGTGCCAGCAGTTACTCGCGTTCCGGGAACACTGAAGCTTTCTTT.

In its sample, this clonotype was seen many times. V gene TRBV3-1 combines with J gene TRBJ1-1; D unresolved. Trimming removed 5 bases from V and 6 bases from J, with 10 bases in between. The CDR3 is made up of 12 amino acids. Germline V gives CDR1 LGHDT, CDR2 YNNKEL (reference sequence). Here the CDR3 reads CASSVEGAEAFF. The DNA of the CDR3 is TGTGCCAGCAGCGTGGAGGGTGCTGAAGCTTTCTTT.

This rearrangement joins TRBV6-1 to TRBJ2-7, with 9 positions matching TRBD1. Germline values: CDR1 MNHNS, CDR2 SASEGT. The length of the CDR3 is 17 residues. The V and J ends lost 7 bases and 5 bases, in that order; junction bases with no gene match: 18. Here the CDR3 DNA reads TGTGCCAGCACCCCCCTCCCGCGGACAGGGGACTTCCACGAGCAGTACTTC. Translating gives CASTPLPRTGDFHEQYF.

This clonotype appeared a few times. CDR3 sequence (DNA): TGTGCCAGCAGTTACGTTAGGGCCGAGGAGCTGTTTTTT. Protein: CASSYVRAEELFF. The V call is TRBV6-5, the J call TRBJ2-2; D ambiguous. The CDR3 extends over 13 amino acids. Germline V lookup: CDR1 MNHEY, CDR2 SVGAGI. The V end lost 2 bases, the J end lost 10 bases, and 11 bases lay between the germline ends.

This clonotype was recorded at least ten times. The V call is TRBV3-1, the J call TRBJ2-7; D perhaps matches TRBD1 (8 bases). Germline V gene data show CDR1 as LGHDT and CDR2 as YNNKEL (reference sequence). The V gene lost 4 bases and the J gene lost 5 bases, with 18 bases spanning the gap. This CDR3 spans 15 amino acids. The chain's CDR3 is CASSLNTGGRDEQYF. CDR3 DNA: TGTGCCAGCAGCCTAAACACAGGGGGGAGGGACGAGCAGTACTTC.

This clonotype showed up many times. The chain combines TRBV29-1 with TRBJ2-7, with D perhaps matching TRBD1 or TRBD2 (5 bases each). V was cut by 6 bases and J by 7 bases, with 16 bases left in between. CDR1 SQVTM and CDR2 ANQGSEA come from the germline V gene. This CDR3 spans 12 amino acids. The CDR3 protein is CSVLTGDREQYF. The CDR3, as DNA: TGCAGCGTACTCACTGGGGACCGGGAGCAGTACTTC.

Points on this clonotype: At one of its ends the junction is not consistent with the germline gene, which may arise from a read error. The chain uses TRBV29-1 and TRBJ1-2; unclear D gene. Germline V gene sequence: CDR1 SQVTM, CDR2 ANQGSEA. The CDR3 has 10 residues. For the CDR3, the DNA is TGCAGCGCCACTATCATCCAGCGGCACTTC. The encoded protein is CSATIIQRHF.

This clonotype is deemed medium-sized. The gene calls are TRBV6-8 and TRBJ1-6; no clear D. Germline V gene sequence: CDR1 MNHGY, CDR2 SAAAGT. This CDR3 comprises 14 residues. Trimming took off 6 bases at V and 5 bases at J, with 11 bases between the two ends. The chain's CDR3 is CASSPGLHNSPLHF. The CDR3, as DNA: TGTGCCAGCAGCCCAGGACTCCATAATTCACCCCTCCACTTT.

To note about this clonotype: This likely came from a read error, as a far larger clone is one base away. The CDR3 nucleotides are TGTGCCAGCAGTCGGGAGAGGGACAGCCATGAGCAGTTCTTC. Amino acids: CASSRERDSHEQFF. The chain joins TRBV6-4 to TRBJ2-1; tentatively, D is TRBD1 (7 bases). Germline assignment: CDR1 MRHNA and CDR2 SNTAGT. V shed 5 bases and J shed 8 bases, with 16 bases lying between them. The CDR3 consists of 14 residues.

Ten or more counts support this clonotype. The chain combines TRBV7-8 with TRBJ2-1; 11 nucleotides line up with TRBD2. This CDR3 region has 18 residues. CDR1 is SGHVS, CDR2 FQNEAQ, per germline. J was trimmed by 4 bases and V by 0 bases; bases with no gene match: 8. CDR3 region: CASSLATLASGGYNEQFF. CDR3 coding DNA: TGTGCCAGCAGCTTAGCTACGTTGGCTAGCGGGGGGTACAATGAGCAGTTCTTC. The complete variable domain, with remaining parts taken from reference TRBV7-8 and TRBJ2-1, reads GAGVSQSPRYKVAKRGQDVALRCDPISGHVSLFWYQQALGQGPEFLTYFQNEAQLDKSGLPSDRFFAERPEGSVSTLKIQRTQQEDSAVYLCASSLATLASGGYNEQFFGPGTRLTVL.

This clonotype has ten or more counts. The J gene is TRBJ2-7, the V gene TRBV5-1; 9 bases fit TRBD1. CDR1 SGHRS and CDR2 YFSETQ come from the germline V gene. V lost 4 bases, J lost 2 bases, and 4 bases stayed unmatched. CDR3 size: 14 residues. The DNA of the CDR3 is TGCGCCAGCAGCGGTACAGGGGGCCCCTACGAGCAGTACTTC. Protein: CASSGTGGPYEQYF.

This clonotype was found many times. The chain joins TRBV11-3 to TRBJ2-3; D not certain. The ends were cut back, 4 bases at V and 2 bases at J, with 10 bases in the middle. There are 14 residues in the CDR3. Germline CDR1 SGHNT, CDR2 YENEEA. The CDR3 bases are TGTGCCAGCAGCTACAATTTGCCCACAGATACGCAGTATTTT. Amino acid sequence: CASSYNLPTDTQYF.

CDR3 in amino acids: CASSAGFEISYEQYF. Written as DNA, the CDR3 is TGTGCCAGCAGTGCGGGTTTTGAGATCTCCTACGAGCAGTACTTC. The chain carries TRBV11-3 and TRBJ2-7, with a weak D call TRBD2 (5 bases). Per germline, CDR1 SGHNT and CDR2 YENEEA. CDR3 length: 15 amino acids. Trimming stripped 6 bases from V and 0 bases from J, with 15 bases between.

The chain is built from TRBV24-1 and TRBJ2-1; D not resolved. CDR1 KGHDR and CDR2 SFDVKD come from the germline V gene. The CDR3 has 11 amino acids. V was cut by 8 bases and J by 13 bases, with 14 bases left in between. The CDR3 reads CATIDPTDQFF. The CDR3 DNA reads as TGTGCCACCATTGACCCAACTGATCAGTTCTTC.

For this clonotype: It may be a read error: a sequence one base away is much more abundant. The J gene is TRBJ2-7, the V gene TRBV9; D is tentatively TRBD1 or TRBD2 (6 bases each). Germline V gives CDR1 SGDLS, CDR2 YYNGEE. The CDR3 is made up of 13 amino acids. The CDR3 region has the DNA TGTGCCAGCATCGTAGAGGGGGGCTACGAGCAGTACTTC. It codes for CASIVEGGYEQYF.

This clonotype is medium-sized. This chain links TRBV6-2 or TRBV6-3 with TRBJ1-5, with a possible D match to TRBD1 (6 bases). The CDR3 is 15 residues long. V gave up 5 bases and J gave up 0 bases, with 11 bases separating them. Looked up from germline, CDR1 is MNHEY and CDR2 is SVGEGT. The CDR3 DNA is TGTGCCAGCAGTGAACAGGGAATTAGCAATCAGCCCCAGCATTTT. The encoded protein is CASSEQGISNQPQHF.

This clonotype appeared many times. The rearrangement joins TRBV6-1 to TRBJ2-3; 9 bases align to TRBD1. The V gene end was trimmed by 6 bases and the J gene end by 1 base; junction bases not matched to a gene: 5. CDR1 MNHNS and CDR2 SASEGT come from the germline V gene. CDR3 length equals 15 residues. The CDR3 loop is CASRATGGGTDTQYF. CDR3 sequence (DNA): TGTGCCAGCAGAGCGACAGGGGGAGGCACAGATACGCAGTATTTT.